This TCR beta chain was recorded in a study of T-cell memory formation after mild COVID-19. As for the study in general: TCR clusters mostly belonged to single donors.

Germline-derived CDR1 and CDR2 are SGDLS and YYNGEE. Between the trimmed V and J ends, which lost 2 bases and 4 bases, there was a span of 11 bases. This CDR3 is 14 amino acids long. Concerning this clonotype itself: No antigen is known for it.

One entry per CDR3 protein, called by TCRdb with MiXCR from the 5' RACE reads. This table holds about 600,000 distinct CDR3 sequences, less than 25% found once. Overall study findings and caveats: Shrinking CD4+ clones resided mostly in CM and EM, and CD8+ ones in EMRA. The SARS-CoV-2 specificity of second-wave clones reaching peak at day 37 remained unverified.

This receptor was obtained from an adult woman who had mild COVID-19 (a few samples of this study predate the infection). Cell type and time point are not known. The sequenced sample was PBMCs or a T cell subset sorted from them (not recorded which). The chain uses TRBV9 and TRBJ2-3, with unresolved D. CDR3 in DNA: TGTGCCAGCAGCGTGTACGTTTCGGCAGATACGCAGTATTTT. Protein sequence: CASSVYVSADTQYF. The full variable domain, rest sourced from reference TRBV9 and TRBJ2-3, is DSGVTQTPKHLITATGQRVTLRCSPRSGDLSVYWYQQSLDQGLQFLIQYYNGEERAKGNILERFSAQQFPDLHSELNLSSLELGDSALYFCASSVYVSADTQYFGPGTRLTVL.